The 13 T cell receptor beta chains listed next were all sequenced from one sample in a study of blood T cell repertoires in COVID-19. Clones were sequenced by immunoSEQ multiplex PCR, and TCRdb holds only the in-frame ones, with some missing. Of approximately 350,000 clones listed, 80% to 90% are singletons. The sequencing input was peripheral blood. Source of these receptors: a man aged 25-45 years with active or convalescent COVID-19.

This chain joins TRBV24-1 and TRBJ2-7; D perhaps matches TRBD2 (6 bases). Germline-derived CDR1 and CDR2 are KGHDR and SFDVKD. Trimming took 5 bases from V and 7 from J, leaving 8 bases between them. The CDR3 runs 11 residues. DNA of the CDR3: TGTGCCACCAGTGCCGGGGGTGAGCAGTACTTC. Encoded protein: CATSAGGEQYF.

The rearrangement joins TRBV14 to TRBJ2-3; 7 positions match TRBD1. With V trimmed by 4 bases and J by 6 bases, 7 bases remained unmatched. Looked up from germline, CDR1 is SGHDN and CDR2 is FVKESK. This CDR3 comprises 14 residues. The CDR3 DNA sequence: TGTGCCAGCAGCCCGGGACAGCCGGGGGATACGCAGTATTTT. Translated, it gives CASSPGQPGDTQYF.

In the case of this clone: This same CDR3 is encoded by further DNA sequences in the sample. V gene TRBV11-2 combines with J gene TRBJ1-4; TRBD1 is a possible D gene (5 bases). The V gene's germline CDR1 is SGHAT and CDR2 FQNNGV. The V and J ends lost 0 bases and 12 bases respectively, with 5 bases between them. The length of the CDR3 is 11 residues. The CDR3 DNA follows: TGTGCCAGCAGCTTAGAAGGGGAACTGTTTTTT. Translated, it gives CASSLEGELFF.

This chain links TRBV7-2 with TRBJ2-3; TRBD2 matches at 9 bases. V lost 5 bases to trimming and J lost 2 bases; unmatched junction nucleotides: 5. Germline lookup yields CDR1 SGHTA and CDR2 FQGNSA. The CDR3 length is 15 residues. CDR3 in DNA: TGTGCCAGCAGCATGACTAGCGGTAACACAGATACGCAGTATTTT. Translation: CASSMTSGNTDTQYF.

In its sample, this clone was seen once. CDR3 nucleotides: TGTGCCAGCAGTTACTCCAGTGTTAGGGGTCAGCCCCAGCATTTT. Translation: CASSYSSVRGQPQHF. J is TRBJ1-5 and V is TRBV6-5; possible D gene TRBD1, 5 bases. V was clipped by 0 bases and J by 6 bases, with 12 bases between them. This CDR3 spans 15 amino acids. The germline V gene has CDR1 MNHEY and CDR2 SVGAGI.

The chain carries TRBV19 and TRBJ2-7, with D tentatively TRBD2 (6 bases). V lost 3 bases to trimming and J lost 3 bases, with 6 bases between them. Germline CDR1 reads LNHDA; CDR2 reads SQIVND (reference sequence). The CDR3 covers 12 residues. This CDR3 is CASSMGGYEQYF. The CDR3 DNA reads as TGTGCCAGTAGTATGGGGGGCTACGAGCAGTACTTC. The full variable domain, with the rest looked up from reference TRBV19 and TRBJ2-7, is DGGITQSPKYLFRKEGQNVTLSCEQNLNHDAMYWYRQDPGQGLRLIYYSQIVNDFQKGDIAEGYSVSREKKESFPLTVTSAQKNPTAFYLCASSMGGYEQYFGPGTRLTVT.

This clone was seen a few times. V and J are TRBV19 and TRBJ2-3; weak D call: TRBD1 (5 bases). The CDR3 length is 15 residues. Per the germline V gene, CDR1 is LNHDA and CDR2 is SQIVND (reference sequence). V was trimmed by 7 bases and J by 4 bases, leaving 18 bases between them. DNA for the CDR3: TGTGCCAGTACTTTTCGGGCAAGGGGCGCAGATACGCAGTATTTT. Protein sequence: CASTFRARGADTQYF.

This rearrangement joins TRBV7-2 to TRBJ1-2; 8 bases are a match to TRBD1. Germline lookup yields CDR1 SGHTA and CDR2 FQGNSA. CDR3 length: 13 amino acids. The ends lost 5 bases at V and 8 bases at J; junction bases unmatched: 7. Written as DNA, the CDR3 is TGTGCCAGCAGCCTCGACAGGGGAGGAGGCTACACCTTC. Its translation: CASSLDRGGGYTF.

The chain is built from TRBV28 and TRBJ1-5, with D tentatively TRBD1 (5 bases). The CDR3 contains 12 residues. Germline CDR1 MDHEN, CDR2 SYDVKM. Trimming took 7 bases from V and 5 from J, leaving 9 bases between them. The CDR3 DNA is TGTGCCAGCACGGGGGTTTATCAGCCCCAGCATTTT. Encoded protein: CASTGVYQPQHF.

This clone was seen a few times. V is TRBV20-1 and J is TRBJ1-5, with TRBD1 identical over 7 bases. Germline trimming cut 3 bases from V and 6 bases from J; bases unmatched to any gene: 8. This CDR3 is 14 amino acids long. Germline-derived CDR1 and CDR2 are DFQATT and SNEGSKA (reference sequence). The CDR3 coding sequence is TGCAGTGCTAGTAAGACAGGGATGGGTCAGCCCCAGCATTTT. Translating it yields CSASKTGMGQPQHF.

V gene TRBV29-1 combines with J gene TRBJ2-3, with TRBD2 matching over 7 bases. Germline CDR1 is SQVTM and CDR2 is ANQGSEA. The length of the CDR3 is 14 residues. V shed 4 bases and J 3 bases; nucleotides not matched to a gene: 7. This CDR3 reads CSVAGGRGTDTQYF. The CDR3 region has the DNA TGCAGCGTTGCGGGCGGGAGAGGAACAGATACGCAGTATTTT.

The genes are TRBV12-5 and TRBJ1-5, with D hard to call. V dropped 2 bases and J dropped 4 bases, with 18 bases sitting between them. Germline V lookup: CDR1 LGHNT, CDR2 FRNRAP. There are 17 residues in the CDR3. The CDR3 reads CASGLSPRGGLNQPQHF. As DNA, the CDR3 is TGTGCTAGTGGTTTGTCCCCCCGGGGAGGCCTAAATCAGCCCCAGCATTTT.

Regarding this clone: At one end, the junction sequence differs from germline, possibly due to a read error. This sequence joins TRBV28 and TRBJ2-7; 7 bases agree with TRBD2. The germline V gene encodes CDR1 MDHEN and CDR2 SYDVKM. The CDR3 is 12 residues long. The CDR3 here is CASSLEGGSLLF. The CDR3 nucleotides are TGTGCCAGCAGTTTAGAGGGCGGGAGTCTACTTTTC.